This passage covers 6 T cell receptor beta chains from one sample sequenced in a study of CD8 T cells in Susac syndrome. RNA totalling about 0.45 to 1 ug underwent reverse transcription with random hexamers. TCRdb called the immunoSEQ multiplex PCR reads again in MiXCR, with one record for every CDR3 protein. The sample lists 150,000 to 200,000 distinct CDR3 sequences, roughly 95% occurring once. The sequenced material came from CD8+ T cells from PBMCs. The receptors shown here come from a human donor with multiple sclerosis.

The chain combines TRBV27 with TRBJ1-1, with 9 bases that match TRBD1. The CDR3 length is 15 residues. Trimming took 4 bases from V and 1 from J; bases not matched to a gene: 4. The germline V gene has CDR1 MNHEY and CDR2 SMNVEV (reference sequence). The CDR3 reads CASSSSGQGNTEAFF. The CDR3 bases are TGTGCCAGCAGTTCCTCGGGACAGGGGAACACTGAAGCTTTCTTT.

The chain joins TRBV28 to TRBJ2-1; D is perhaps TRBD1 or TRBD2 (5 bases each). Deletions cut 7 bases from V and 6 bases from J, with 16 bases between. This CDR3 region has 14 residues. Germline-derived CDR1 and CDR2 are MDHEN and SYDVKM. The chain's CDR3 is CASNGAERGNEQFF. The CDR3 bases are TGTGCCAGCAACGGGGCGGAACGGGGCAATGAGCAGTTCTTC.

This chain connects TRBV29-1 to TRBJ1-2; D is perhaps TRBD1 (5 bases). V was clipped by 3 bases and J by 4 bases, with 18 bases between them. This CDR3 is built from 15 residues. Per germline, CDR1 SQVTM and CDR2 ANQGSEA. The CDR3 loop is CSVDLGQGGAYGYTF. The CDR3 DNA follows: TGCAGCGTTGATTTAGGTCAGGGAGGTGCCTATGGCTACACCTTC.

The genes are TRBV4-1 and TRBJ2-1; the match to TRBD1 covers 9 bases. Germline-derived CDR1 and CDR2 are MGHRA and YSYEKL. The V gene end was trimmed by 1 base and the J gene end by 0 bases; junction bases not matched to a gene: 16. There are 21 residues in the CDR3. The DNA for the CDR3 is TGCGCCAGCAGCCAAGGATCCCGGGACAGGGAGTATTCCCACTCCTACAATGAGCAGTTCTTC. This encodes CASSQGSRDREYSHSYNEQFF.

The chain joins TRBV12-3 or TRBV12-4 to TRBJ2-3, with D uncertain. V lost 1 base and J lost 1, with 6 bases in between. This CDR3 region has 14 residues. The CDR3 protein is CASSLEGGTDTQYF. The CDR3, as DNA: TGTGCCAGCAGTTTAGAAGGCGGCACAGATACGCAGTATTTT.

The chain recombines TRBV20-1 with TRBJ1-2, with 7 positions matching TRBD1. The CDR3 runs 13 residues. With 5 bases clipped from V and 0 bases from J, the junction kept 3 bases outside the gene matches. The germline gives CDR1 DFQATT, CDR2 SNEGSKA (reference sequence). The CDR3 nucleotides read TGCAGTGCTGGGGACAGCCCTAACTATGGCTACACCTTC. It specifies CSAGDSPNYGYTF.